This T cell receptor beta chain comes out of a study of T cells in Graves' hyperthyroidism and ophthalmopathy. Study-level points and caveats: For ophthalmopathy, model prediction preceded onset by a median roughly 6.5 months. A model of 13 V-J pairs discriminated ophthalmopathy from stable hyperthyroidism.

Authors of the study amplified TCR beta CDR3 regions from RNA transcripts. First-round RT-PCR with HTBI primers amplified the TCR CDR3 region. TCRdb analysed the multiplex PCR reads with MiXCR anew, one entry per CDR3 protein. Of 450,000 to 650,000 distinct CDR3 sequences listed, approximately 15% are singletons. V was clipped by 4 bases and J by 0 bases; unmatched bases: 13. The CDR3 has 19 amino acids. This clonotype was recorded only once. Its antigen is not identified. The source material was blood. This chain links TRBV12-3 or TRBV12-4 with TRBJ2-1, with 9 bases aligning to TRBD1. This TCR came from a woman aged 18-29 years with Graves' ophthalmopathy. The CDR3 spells CASSSRVGGQGTSYNEQFF. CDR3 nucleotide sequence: TGTGCCAGCAGTTCCCGTGTGGGAGGACAGGGGACCTCCTACAATGAGCAGTTCTTC.